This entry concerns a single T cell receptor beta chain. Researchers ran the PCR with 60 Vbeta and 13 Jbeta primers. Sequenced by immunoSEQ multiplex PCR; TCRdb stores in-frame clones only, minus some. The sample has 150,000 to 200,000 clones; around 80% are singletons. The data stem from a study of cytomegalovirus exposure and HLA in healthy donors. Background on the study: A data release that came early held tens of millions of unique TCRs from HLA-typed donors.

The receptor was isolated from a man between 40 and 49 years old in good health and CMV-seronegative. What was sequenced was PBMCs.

CDR3 sequence reads: CASREDRGNTEAFF. The CDR3 DNA follows: TGTGCCAGCAGAGAGGACAGGGGGAACACTGAAGCTTTCTTT. The chain links TRBV6-1 to TRBJ1-1; 9 bases map to TRBD1. The V and J ends lost 6 bases and 1 base, in that order; junction bases with no gene match: 3. The CDR3 has 14 residues. Germline loops: CDR1 MNHNS, CDR2 SASEGT.